This T cell receptor beta chain was recovered during a study of blood T cells in healthy people across ages. This clonotype was recorded a few times. The CDR3 is 12 amino acids. V lost 3 bases and J lost 9, with 9 bases in between. There were at least 5 micrograms of total RNA extracted from every sample. Primed by a sample-barcoded 5' primer and a J-beta primer mix, a second PCR proceeded for 7 to 11 cycles. Tags on each cDNA molecule came from a template-switch adaptor with 12 random nucleotides. Via MiXCR, TCRdb re-called the 5' RACE reads, giving one row per CDR3 protein. The table includes fewer than 1.5 million distinct CDR3 sequences, approximately 38% detected once.

Sequenced sample: blood. This TCR derives from a woman aged 18 to 35 in good health. The chain combines TRBV12-3 or TRBV12-4 with TRBJ2-1; no definite D call. The CDR3 sequence is CASSFEIGEQFF. The CDR3 DNA follows: TGTGCCAGCAGTTTTGAAATCGGTGAGCAGTTCTTC.